This T cell receptor (beta chain) originates from a study of T cell responses to AZD1222 COVID-19 vaccine. Study-wide findings and caveats: There were vaccine-associated CD4 TCRs across spike, dominant at 160-218 and 743-854. Clonal diversity may have been underestimated in mostly white British donors. Sampling that yielded the repertoires occurred only after the peak T cell response.

As to this clone: No antigen is known for it.

Sequenced by immunoSEQ multiplex PCR; TCRdb stores in-frame clones only, minus some. The sample records 60,000 to 100,000 clones, approximately 90% being singletons. The CDR3 sequence is 13 residues long. Trimming cost V 5 bases and J 2 bases, with 9 bases left between them. The V gene's germline CDR1 is SGHTA and CDR2 FQGNSA. The chain has TRBV7-2 and TRBJ1-2; D gene uncertain. This TCR derives from an adult in good health. Sequencing used peripheral blood, obtained on day 0 of AZD1222 vaccination. The CDR3 coding sequence is TGTGCCAGCAGCCGAGACGCAAACTATGGCTACACCTTC. Protein product: CASSRDANYGYTF.